The source of this T cell receptor (beta chain) is a study of cytomegalovirus exposure and HLA in healthy donors. Study outcomes and limitations: Approximately 160 TCR beta chains were listed as cytomegalovirus-associated. Generally TCR sequences proved uncommon, though certain public TCRs appeared in numerous donors. Sequencing had likely introduced a cluster of highly shared sequence variants as an artifact.

This CDR3 region has 15 residues. Unmatched junction bases numbered 7, after V lost 4 bases and J lost 2 bases. Germline V gene data show CDR1 as SGHNT and CDR2 as YYREEE (reference sequence). The PCR was carried out with 60 Vbeta primers and 13 Jbeta primers. TCRdb keeps only in-frame clones here, not all; method: immunoSEQ multiplex PCR. The profile shows about 160,000 clones, approximately 78% of them singletons. As concerns this clone: The antigen remains undetermined.

Healthy people donating bone marrow made up the donors. This chain links TRBV5-4 with TRBJ2-5; TRBD1 matches at 8 bases. The source material was PBMCs. The TCR sequence derives from a girl aged 2-15 years in good health and CMV-seropositive. The CDR3 sequence: CASSSRGQAQETQYF. The CDR3, as DNA: TGTGCCAGCAGCAGCCGGGGACAGGCTCAAGAGACCCAGTACTTC. Full variable domain (remainder filled in from reference TRBV5-4 and TRBJ2-5): ETGVTQSPTHLIKTRGQQVTLRCSSQSGHNTVSWYQQALGQGPQFIFQYYREEENGRGNFPPRFSGLQFPNYSSELNVNALELDDSALYLCASSSRGQAQETQYFGPGTRLLVL.